The TCR beta chain under discussion was sequenced for a study of blood T cell repertoires in COVID-19. Study details: Researchers got acute and convalescent COVID-19 samples from the United States, Italy and Spain. In each case, the material was cDNA or gDNA derived from T cells, B-cell-depleted T cells, or PBMCs.

The data were produced by immunoSEQ multiplex PCR, yet TCRdb's version contains in-frame clones alone and is incomplete. The sample comprises over 200,000 clones, roughly 85% of which are singletons, and approximately 12% rests with the top ten. Germline V CDR1 and CDR2: SGDLS, YYNGEE. CDR3 length: 18 residues. V lost 3 bases to trimming and J lost 0 bases; unmatched junction nucleotides: 7. V usage is TRBV9 and J usage is TRBJ2-6; TRBD1 aligns across 9 bases. The TCR was taken from a young woman who had recovered from COVID-19. Input material: peripheral blood. This chain's CDR3 is CASSGNRGQVSGANVLTF. The CDR3 DNA reads as TGTGCCAGCAGCGGAAACAGGGGGCAGGTCTCTGGGGCCAACGTCCTGACTTTC.